The 14 T cell receptor beta chains below were found in one sample sequenced in a study of neurological immune-mediated disorders. TCRdb itself ran the 5' RACE reads through MiXCR, one entry per CDR3 protein. The profile covers around 80,000 distinct CDR3 sequences, with approximately 10% appearing a single time and about 1.8% taken by the ten largest. Sequencing input: PBMCs. These receptors all stem from a man in his forties in good health.

Only a few counts were recorded for this clonotype. V and J are TRBV3-1 and TRBJ2-7, with 7 bases fitting TRBD2. Looked up from germline, CDR1 is LGHDT and CDR2 is YNNKEL (reference sequence). CDR3 length: 14 residues. V was clipped by 3 bases and J by 0 bases; unmatched bases: 2. The CDR3 reads CASSHGDYSYEQYF. In DNA form, the CDR3 reads TGTGCCAGCAGCCACGGGGACTACTCCTACGAGCAGTACTTC.

The table lists this clonotype with many counts. The chain uses TRBV27 and TRBJ1-2; 7 bases map to TRBD1. Per the germline V gene, CDR1 is MNHEY and CDR2 is SMNVEV (reference sequence). V lost 7 bases, J lost 6 bases, and 14 bases stayed unmatched. The CDR3 extends over 15 amino acids. CDR3 DNA: TGTGCCAGCACCTCCATAGGGCAGGGGGTACATGGCTACACCTTC. Its translation: CASTSIGQGVHGYTF.

This clonotype was picked up many times. J is TRBJ2-4 and V is TRBV6-5; tentative D call: TRBD1 (5 bases). V was clipped by 6 bases and J by 8 bases, with 11 bases between them. Germline V gene sequence: CDR1 MNHEY, CDR2 SVGAGI. The CDR3 runs to 12 residues. The CDR3 reads CASSPDRYIQYF. The CDR3, as DNA: TGTGCCAGCAGCCCCGACAGATACATTCAGTACTTC.

At least ten counts were recorded for this clonotype. The chain couples TRBV20-1 to TRBJ1-4; D is ambiguous. Between the trimmed V and J ends, which lost 0 bases and 9 bases, there was a span of 17 bases. Germline V gene lookup returns CDR1 DFQATT and CDR2 SNEGSKA (reference sequence). This CDR3 contains 15 residues. CDR3 in amino acids: CSARDAAGKEQKLFF. For the CDR3, the DNA is TGCAGTGCTAGAGACGCGGCGGGGAAGGAACAAAAACTGTTTTTT.

This clonotype was counted many times. This chain uses TRBV5-1 with TRBJ2-7; weak D call: TRBD2 (6 bases). The CDR3 runs to 14 residues. CDR1 is SGHRS, CDR2 YFSETQ, per germline. With 5 bases removed from V and 4 bases from J, the gap between germline ends came to 16 bases. The CDR3 reads CASSFSGLKYEQYF. CDR3 nucleotide sequence: TGCGCCAGCAGTTTCAGCGGGTTGAAATACGAGCAGTACTTC.

This clonotype came up many times. J is TRBJ2-6 and V is TRBV20-1; TRBD1 matches at 7 bases. The CDR3 contains 15 residues. From germline, CDR1 is DFQATT and CDR2 SNEGSKA (reference sequence). Germline trimming cut 3 bases from V and 4 bases from J; bases unmatched to any gene: 6. The CDR3 loop is CSASEGAGGANVLTF. CDR3 in DNA: TGCAGTGCTAGTGAGGGGGCAGGGGGGGCCAACGTCCTGACTTTC.

This clonotype was detected ten times or more. V gene TRBV20-1 combines with J gene TRBJ2-7, with TRBD2 identical over 10 bases. CDR3 length: 16 amino acids. CDR1 is DFQATT, CDR2 SNEGSKA, per germline (reference sequence). The V gene end was trimmed by 0 bases and the J gene end by 0 bases; junction bases not matched to a gene: 5. For the CDR3, the DNA is TGCAGTGCTAGAGATCTAGCGGGGGTAAGCTCCTACGAGCAGTACTTC. This sequence encodes CSARDLAGVSSYEQYF.

This clonotype was detected only a few times. The chain has TRBV25-1 and TRBJ2-1; TRBD2 aligns across 9 bases. This CDR3 is built from 17 residues. The germline CDR1 and CDR2 sequences are MGHDK and SYGVNS. The junction had 12 bases not matched to a gene; V was cut back by 2 bases and J by 7 bases. In DNA form, the CDR3 reads TGTGCCAGCAGTGAAATCGGGACTAGCAAATCCAGTAATGAGCAGTTCTTC. Its protein is CASSEIGTSKSSNEQFF. Supplemented by reference TRBV25-1 and TRBJ2-1, the full variable domain reads EADIYQTPRYLVIGTGKKITLECSQTMGHDKMYWYQQDPGMELHLIHYSYGVNSTEKGDLSSESTVSRIRTEHFPLTLESARPSHTSQYLCASSEIGTSKSSNEQFFGPGTRLTVL.

The table lists this clonotype with many counts. The V gene is TRBV28, the J gene TRBJ1-5; 7 positions match TRBD1. Trimming removed 3 bases from V and 4 bases from J; junction bases left unmatched: 3. This CDR3 has 14 residues. Germline CDR1 and CDR2: MDHEN and SYDVKM. CDR3 nucleotide sequence: TGTGCCAGCAGTTTCCCACAGGGGAATCAGCCCCAGCATTTT. Translating it yields CASSFPQGNQPQHF.

This clonotype was counted ten times or more. The chain links TRBV7-3 to TRBJ2-1, with D possibly being TRBD2 (6 bases). CDR1 is SGHTA, CDR2 FQGTGA, per germline. Trimming removed 5 bases from V and 0 bases from J, with 14 bases in between. The CDR3 sequence is 16 residues long. The CDR3: CASSPLGGPSYNEQFF. CDR3 sequence (DNA): TGTGCCAGCAGCCCGCTGGGGGGACCCTCCTACAATGAGCAGTTCTTC.

This clonotype was found many times. V and J are TRBV19 and TRBJ1-3; TRBD1 matches 9 bases. Germline lookup yields CDR1 LNHDA and CDR2 SQIVND (reference sequence). V was pared by 5 bases and J by 0 bases, with 11 bases of the junction left unmatched. This CDR3 has 18 residues. CDR3 nucleotide sequence: TGTGCCAGTAGTCCCCCTTGGACAGGGGCCCTCTCTGGAAACACCATATATTTT. Encoded protein: CASSPPWTGALSGNTIYF.

At least ten counts were recorded for this clonotype. V gene TRBV5-1 combines with J gene TRBJ2-1; TRBD2 is a possible D gene (6 bases). The CDR3 totals 15 residues. V was shortened by 4 bases and J by 1 base, with 12 bases between the two germline ends. Germline CDR1 SGHRS, CDR2 YFSETQ. The CDR3 region is CASSPWGESYNEQFF. The CDR3 DNA follows: TGCGCCAGCAGCCCCTGGGGGGAGTCCTACAATGAGCAGTTCTTC.

In this sample, this clonotype turned up many times. The chain is built from TRBV7-2 and TRBJ2-5; 7 positions match TRBD1. CDR1 and CDR2 (germline): SGHTA, FQGNSA. The CDR3 is 13 residues long. Germline trimming cut 6 bases from V and 3 bases from J; bases unmatched to any gene: 4. The CDR3 nucleotides are TGTGCCAGCAGGGGGACAGCTAAAGAGACCCAGTACTTC. Translated: CASRGTAKETQYF.

In this sample, this clonotype turned up many times. The chain joins TRBV7-9 to TRBJ2-3, with 11 positions matching TRBD2. The CDR3 sequence is 15 residues long. With V trimmed by 4 bases and J by 6 bases, 6 bases remained unmatched. Germline V gene sequence: CDR1 SEHNR, CDR2 FQNEAQ (reference sequence). The CDR3 loop reads CASSSLAGGRDTQYF. CDR3 nucleotide sequence: TGTGCCAGCAGCTCCCTAGCGGGGGGCCGGGATACGCAGTATTTT.